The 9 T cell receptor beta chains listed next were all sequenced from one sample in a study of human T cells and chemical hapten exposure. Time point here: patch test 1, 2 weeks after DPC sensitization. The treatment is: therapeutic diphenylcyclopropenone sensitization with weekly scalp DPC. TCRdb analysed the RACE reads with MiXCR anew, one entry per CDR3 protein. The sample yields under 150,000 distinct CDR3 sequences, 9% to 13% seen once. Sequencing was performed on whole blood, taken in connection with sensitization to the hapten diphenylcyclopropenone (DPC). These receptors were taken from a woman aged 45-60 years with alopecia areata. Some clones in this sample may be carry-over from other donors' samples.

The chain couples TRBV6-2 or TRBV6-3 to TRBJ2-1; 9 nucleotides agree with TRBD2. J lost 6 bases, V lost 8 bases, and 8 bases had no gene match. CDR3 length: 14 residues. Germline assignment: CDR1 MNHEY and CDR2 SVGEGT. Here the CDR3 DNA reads TGTGCCAGCGGCGGGACTAGCATCCCCAATGAGCAGTTCTTC. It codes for CASGGTSIPNEQFF.

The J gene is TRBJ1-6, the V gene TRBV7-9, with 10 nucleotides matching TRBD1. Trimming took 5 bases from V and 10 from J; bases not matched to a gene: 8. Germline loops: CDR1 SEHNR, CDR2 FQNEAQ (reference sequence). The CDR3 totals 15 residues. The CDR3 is CASSPRQGADSPLHF. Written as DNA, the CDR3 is TGTGCCAGCAGCCCCAGACAGGGGGCGGACTCACCCCTCCACTTT.

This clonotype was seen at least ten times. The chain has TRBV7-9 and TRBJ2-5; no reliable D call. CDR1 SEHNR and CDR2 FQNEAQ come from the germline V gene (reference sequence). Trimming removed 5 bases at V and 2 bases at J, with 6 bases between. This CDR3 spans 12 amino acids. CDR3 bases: TGTGCCAGCAGCGCAGTACAAGAGACCCAGTACTTC. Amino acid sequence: CASSAVQETQYF.

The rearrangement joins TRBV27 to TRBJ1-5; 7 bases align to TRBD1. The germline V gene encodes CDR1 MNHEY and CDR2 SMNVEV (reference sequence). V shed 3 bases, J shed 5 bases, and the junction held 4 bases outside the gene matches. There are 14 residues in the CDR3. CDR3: CASSFRQGHQPQHF. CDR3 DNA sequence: TGTGCCAGCAGTTTCAGACAGGGCCATCAGCCCCAGCATTTT.

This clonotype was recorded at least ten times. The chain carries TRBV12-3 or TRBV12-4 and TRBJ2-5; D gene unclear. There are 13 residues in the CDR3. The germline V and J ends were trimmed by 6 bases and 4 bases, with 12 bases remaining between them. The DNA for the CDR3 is TGTGCCAGCAGCCGCGGCGTCGGAGAGACCCAGTACTTC. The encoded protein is CASSRGVGETQYF.

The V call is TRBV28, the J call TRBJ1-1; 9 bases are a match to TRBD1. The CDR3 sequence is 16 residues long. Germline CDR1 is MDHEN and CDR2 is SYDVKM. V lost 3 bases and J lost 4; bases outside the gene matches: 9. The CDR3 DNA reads TGTGCCAGCAGTTTTGGGTCGTACAGGGGGCTCACTGAAGCTTTCTTT. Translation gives CASSFGSYRGLTEAFF.

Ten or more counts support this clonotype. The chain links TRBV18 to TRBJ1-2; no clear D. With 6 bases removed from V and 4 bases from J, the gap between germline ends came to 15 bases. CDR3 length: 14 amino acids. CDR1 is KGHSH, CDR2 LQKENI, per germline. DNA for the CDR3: TGTGCCAGCTCCTACGTGGCCGATACCTATGGCTACACCTTC. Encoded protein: CASSYVADTYGYTF.

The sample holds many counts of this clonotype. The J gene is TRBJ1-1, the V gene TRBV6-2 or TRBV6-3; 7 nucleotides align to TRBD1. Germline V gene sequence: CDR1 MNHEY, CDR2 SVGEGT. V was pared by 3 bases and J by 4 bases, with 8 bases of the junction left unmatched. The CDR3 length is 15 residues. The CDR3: CASSYTGAGGTEAFF. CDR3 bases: TGTGCCAGCAGTTATACAGGGGCTGGCGGCACTGAAGCTTTCTTT.

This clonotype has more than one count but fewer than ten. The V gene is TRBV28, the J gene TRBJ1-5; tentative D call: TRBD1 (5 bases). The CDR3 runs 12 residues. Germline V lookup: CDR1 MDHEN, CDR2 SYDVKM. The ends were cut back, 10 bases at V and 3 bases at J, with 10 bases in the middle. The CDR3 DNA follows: TGTGCCACACAGGTAGTCAATCAGCCCCAGCATTTT. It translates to CATQVVNQPQHF.